This record covers a single T cell receptor (beta chain). Study processing details: Counts of nucleated cells, estimated from reference gene primer amplification, were obtained. The table came from immunoSEQ multiplex PCR; TCRdb's copy has only in-frame clones and leaves some out. V, J and clone size were drawn from that table, and D and trimming were deduced from the DNA. In the table there are 100,000 or so clones, 80% of which are singletons. The record originates from a study of blood T cell repertoires in COVID-19. Overall study: The United States, Italy and Spain supplied acute and convalescent COVID-19 samples. PBMCs, B-cell-depleted T cells, or T cells provided the cDNA or gDNA that made up the material.

Germline V lookup: CDR1 KGHDR, CDR2 SFDVKD. The CDR3 extends over 17 amino acids. With 3 bases clipped from V and 5 bases from J, the junction kept 11 bases outside the gene matches. The chain links TRBV24-1 to TRBJ2-2, with 7 bases matching TRBD1. The TCR sequence derives from a man between 70 and 80 years old with active or convalescent COVID-19. The sequenced material came from peripheral blood. The CDR3 loop reads CATSDQTGYSGTGELFF. As DNA, the CDR3 is TGTGCCACCAGTGATCAGACAGGGTATTCTGGGACCGGGGAGCTGTTTTTT.